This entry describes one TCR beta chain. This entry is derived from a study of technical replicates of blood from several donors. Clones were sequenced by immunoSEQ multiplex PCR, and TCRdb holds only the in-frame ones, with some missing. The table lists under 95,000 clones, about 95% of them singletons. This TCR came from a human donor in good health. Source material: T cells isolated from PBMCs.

CDR3 sequence (DNA): TGTGCCAGCAGTCCCAGGGGGGTGATCGATGAGCAGTTCTTC. It encodes CASSPRGVIDEQFF. This chain links TRBV25-1 with TRBJ2-1, with D possibly matching TRBD1 (7 bases). Germline values: CDR1 MGHDK, CDR2 SYGVNS. The V end was cut by 5 bases, the J end by 8 bases, with 16 bases between. The CDR3 extends over 14 amino acids. Full variable domain (outside the CDR3, taken from reference TRBV25-1 and TRBJ2-1): EADIYQTPRYLVIGTGKKITLECSQTMGHDKMYWYQQDPGMELHLIHYSYGVNSTEKGDLSSESTVSRIRTEHFPLTLESARPSHTSQYLCASSPRGVIDEQFFGPGTRLTVL.